This is a list of T cell receptor beta chains from one sample in a study of radiation and T cells in renal cell carcinoma. Profiled with immunoSEQ multiplex PCR; TCRdb holds only in-frame clones, not every one. The sample holds about 130,000 clones; more than 70% are singletons and the top ten take approximately 6%. This material consisted of blood, taken from a patient whose treatment included radiotherapy and nephrectomy. These receptors all stem from a woman aged 70-85 years with renal cell carcinoma. Each CDR3 is given with its conserved first and last residue. D genes are given only for firm matches. Not all rows give a size; the values are once, few, many and, for expanded clones, a class.

v_call: TRBV11-3
d_call: TRBD2
clone_size: -
j_call: TRBJ2-7
cdr3_nt: TGTGCCAGCAGCCGAGACAGGGAGGTCCTAGCGGGGCGGCGGGAGCAGTACTTC
cdr3_aa: CASSRDREVLAGRREQYF

v_call: TRBV5-1
d_call: TRBD1
clone_size: -
j_call: TRBJ1-1
cdr3_nt: TGCGCCAGCAGCCTCCAGGCAGGGGGCGCCGGGAACACTGAAGCTTTCTTT
cdr3_aa: CASSLQAGGAGNTEAFF

v_call: TRBV7-9
d_call: -
clone_size: -
j_call: TRBJ2-5
cdr3_nt: TGTGCCAGCAGCTTAGCTGGAAGCGGATCCCAAGAGACCCAGTACTTC
cdr3_aa: CASSLAGSGSQETQYF

v_call: TRBV5-1
d_call: -
clone_size: -
j_call: TRBJ2-2
cdr3_nt: TGCGCCAGCAGTGGGGGGCTCGCGAACACCGGGGAGCTGTTTTTT
cdr3_aa: CASSGGLANTGELFF

v_call: TRBV10-3
d_call: -
clone_size: -
j_call: TRBJ1-5
cdr3_nt: TGTGCCATCAGTGAGTCGGGAGGGGGAGACAATCAGCCCCAGCATTTT
cdr3_aa: CAISESGGGDNQPQHF

v_call: TRBV2
d_call: -
clone_size: -
j_call: TRBJ1-5
cdr3_nt: TGTGCCAGCAGTGGGGTCGGGGTTGGGGCTAGCAATCAGCCCCAGCATTTT
cdr3_aa: CASSGVGVGASNQPQHF

v_call: TRBV5-6
d_call: TRBD2
clone_size: -
j_call: TRBJ2-5
cdr3_nt: TGTGCCAGCAGCTTCTCCGGGACTATAAGTTTGCAGACCCAGTACTTC
cdr3_aa: CASSFSGTISLQTQYF

v_call: TRBV7-8
d_call: TRBD2
clone_size: -
j_call: TRBJ2-7
cdr3_nt: TGTGCCAGCAGCTTAGTTGCTAGCGGGGCCTACGAGCAGTACTTC
cdr3_aa: CASSLVASGAYEQYF

v_call: TRBV6-5
d_call: -
clone_size: -
j_call: TRBJ2-1
cdr3_nt: TGTGCCAGCAGTTATCAACCGGGACGGTGGGAGCAGTTCTTC
cdr3_aa: CASSYQPGRWEQFF

v_call: TRBV6-6
d_call: -
clone_size: once
j_call: TRBJ1-4
cdr3_nt: TGTGCCAGCAGTTACGGGGTGGCAACTAATGAAAAACTGTTTTTT
cdr3_aa: CASSYGVATNEKLFF

v_call: TRBV19
d_call: -
clone_size: -
j_call: TRBJ2-3
cdr3_nt: TGTGCCAGTAGTTTAAAAAGGACAGATACGCAGTATTTT
cdr3_aa: CASSLKRTDTQYF

v_call: TRBV7-9
d_call: TRBD1
clone_size: -
j_call: TRBJ2-7
cdr3_nt: TGTGCCAGCAGCAGCGGACAGGGTTTTGGTTCGAGGCAGTACTTC
cdr3_aa: CASSSGQGFGSRQYF

v_call: TRBV9
d_call: TRBD2
clone_size: -
j_call: TRBJ2-3
cdr3_nt: TGTGCCAGCAGCTCCCGGGGAGCGGGGCGCACAGATACGCAGTATTTT
cdr3_aa: CASSSRGAGRTDTQYF

v_call: TRBV7-9
d_call: TRBD1
clone_size: -
j_call: TRBJ2-7
cdr3_nt: TGTGCCAGCAGCCCCCCCGGACAGGGGGCCTACGAGCAGTACTTC
cdr3_aa: CASSPPGQGAYEQYF

v_call: TRBV5-1
d_call: TRBD2
clone_size: -
j_call: TRBJ2-1
cdr3_nt: TGCGCCAGCAGACTTACCGGGGGGGTGTCCTACAATGAGCAGTTCTTC
cdr3_aa: CASRLTGGVSYNEQFF

v_call: TRBV7-2
d_call: TRBD1
clone_size: -
j_call: TRBJ2-3
cdr3_nt: TGTGCCAGCAGCTCACAGGGGGCGGATACGCAGTATTTT
cdr3_aa: CASSSQGADTQYF

v_call: TRBV10-3
d_call: TRBD2
clone_size: -
j_call: TRBJ2-3
cdr3_nt: TGTGCCATCAGTGACGGGGGGAGGGATACGCAGTATTTT
cdr3_aa: CAISDGGRDTQYF

v_call: TRBV6-6
d_call: -
clone_size: -
j_call: TRBJ2-7
cdr3_nt: TGTGCCAGCAGTTACTCGTTCAGTTCCTACGAGCAGTACTTC
cdr3_aa: CASSYSFSSYEQYF

v_call: TRBV6-1
d_call: TRBD2
clone_size: -
j_call: TRBJ2-2
cdr3_nt: TGTGCCAGTCGGGGGGGTCCCGGGGAGCTGTTTTTT
cdr3_aa: CASRGGPGELFF

v_call: TRBV30
d_call: -
clone_size: -
j_call: TRBJ1-2
cdr3_nt: TGTGCCTGGGCTCGGGACGGAGAAAAATCTGGCTACACCTTC
cdr3_aa: CAWARDGEKSGYTF

v_call: TRBV5-1
d_call: -
clone_size: once
j_call: TRBJ2-1
cdr3_nt: TGCGCCAGCAGAGGGGTGGGCGCGTCCGATGAGCAGTTCTTC
cdr3_aa: CASRGVGASDEQFF

v_call: TRBV21-1
d_call: -
clone_size: -
j_call: TRBJ1-5
cdr3_nt: TGTGCCAGCAGCAATACAGGTAGGAATCAGCCCCAGCATTTT
cdr3_aa: CASSNTGRNQPQHF

v_call: TRBV9
d_call: -
clone_size: -
j_call: TRBJ1-6
cdr3_nt: TGTGCCAGCAGCGGGGACTTCCCCTCCTATAATTCACCCCTCCACTTT
cdr3_aa: CASSGDFPSYNSPLHF

v_call: TRBV7-3
d_call: TRBD1
clone_size: -
j_call: TRBJ2-5
cdr3_nt: TGTGCCAGCAGCGATGGACAGGGCGGGAAAGAGACCCAGTACTTC
cdr3_aa: CASSDGQGGKETQYF

v_call: TRBV28
d_call: TRBD1
clone_size: -
j_call: TRBJ1-2
cdr3_nt: TGTGCCAGCAGTTTAGGGACAGCTAACTATGGCTACACCTTC
cdr3_aa: CASSLGTANYGYTF

v_call: TRBV29-1
d_call: -
clone_size: -
j_call: TRBJ1-1
cdr3_nt: TGCAGCGTTGACGTTTTCGAGACGGGGGGAACTGAAGCTTTCTTT
cdr3_aa: CSVDVFETGGTEAFF

v_call: TRBV4-1
d_call: -
clone_size: -
j_call: TRBJ2-3
cdr3_nt: TGCGCCAGCAGCCCAGGACAGAGCACAGATACGCAGTATTTT
cdr3_aa: CASSPGQSTDTQYF

v_call: TRBV25-1
d_call: -
clone_size: once
j_call: TRBJ1-6
cdr3_nt: TGTGCCAGCAGTTGGGGTCCGAATTCACCCCTCCACTTT
cdr3_aa: CASSWGPNSPLHF

v_call: TRBV28
d_call: -
clone_size: -
j_call: TRBJ1-1
cdr3_nt: TGTGCCAGCAGTCTGCCCCCGGGAGAAGCTTTCTTT
cdr3_aa: CASSLPPGEAFF

v_call: TRBV7-9
d_call: -
clone_size: -
j_call: TRBJ1-5
cdr3_nt: TGTGCCAGCAGCTTGACAGGACTCGATCAGCCCCAGCATTTT
cdr3_aa: CASSLTGLDQPQHF

v_call: TRBV9
d_call: TRBD1
clone_size: -
j_call: TRBJ1-2
cdr3_nt: TGTGCCAGCACCTCCAGGGACAGGGGGCAAAATAGCTACACCTTC
cdr3_aa: CASTSRDRGQNSYTF

v_call: TRBV2
d_call: -
clone_size: -
j_call: TRBJ2-7
cdr3_nt: TGTGCCAGCAGTGTAGGCCTCAGCCCCTACGAGCAGTACTTC
cdr3_aa: CASSVGLSPYEQYF

v_call: TRBV5-1
d_call: -
clone_size: -
j_call: TRBJ1-2
cdr3_nt: TGCGCCAGCAGCCTGGACCTTGCTAACTATGGCTACACCTTC
cdr3_aa: CASSLDLANYGYTF